This T cell receptor beta chain was captured in a study of blood T cell repertoires in COVID-19. Background on the study: Specimens from acute and convalescent COVID-19 originated in the United States, Italy and Spain. The analysed material was cDNA or gDNA that came from T cells, B-cell-depleted T cells, or PBMCs.

Germline values: CDR1 MGHDK, CDR2 SYGVNS. The CDR3 has 13 residues. The ends were cut back, 7 bases at V and 5 bases at J, with 9 bases in the middle. Per the authors' pipeline: For nucleated cells, counts were estimated from reference gene primer amplification. Repertoires were generated with immunoSEQ multiplex PCR, while TCRdb's copy carries only in-frame clones and drops some. Clone size and V and J calls were adopted from that table, with D and trimming inferred from the DNA. Of approximately 150,000 clones listed, 70% to 90% are singletons. V is TRBV25-1 and J is TRBJ1-6; D call uncertain. What was sequenced was peripheral blood. This receptor was identified in a woman between 50 and 59 years old with acute or convalescent COVID-19. The chain's CDR3 is CASKSIDNSPLHF. The CDR3 DNA follows: TGTGCCAGCAAGTCTATCGATAATTCACCCCTCCACTTT.